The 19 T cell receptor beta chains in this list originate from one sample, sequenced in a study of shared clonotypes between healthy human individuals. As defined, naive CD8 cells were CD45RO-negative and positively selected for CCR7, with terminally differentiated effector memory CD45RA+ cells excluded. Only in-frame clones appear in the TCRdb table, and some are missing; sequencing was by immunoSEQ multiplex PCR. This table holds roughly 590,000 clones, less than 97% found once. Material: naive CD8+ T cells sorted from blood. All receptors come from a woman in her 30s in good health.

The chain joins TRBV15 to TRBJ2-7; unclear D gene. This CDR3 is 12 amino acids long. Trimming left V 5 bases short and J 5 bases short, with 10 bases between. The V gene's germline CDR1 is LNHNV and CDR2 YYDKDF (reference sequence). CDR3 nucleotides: TGTGCCACCAGCGCTTCCCTAGACGAGCAGTACTTC. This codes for CATSASLDEQYF.

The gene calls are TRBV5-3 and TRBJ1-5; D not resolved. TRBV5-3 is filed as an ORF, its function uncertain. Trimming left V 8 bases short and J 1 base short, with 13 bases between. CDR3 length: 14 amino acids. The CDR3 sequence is CASSVGGSNQPQHF. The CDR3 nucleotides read TGTGCCAGCTCCGTCGGCGGGAGCAATCAGCCCCAGCATTTT.

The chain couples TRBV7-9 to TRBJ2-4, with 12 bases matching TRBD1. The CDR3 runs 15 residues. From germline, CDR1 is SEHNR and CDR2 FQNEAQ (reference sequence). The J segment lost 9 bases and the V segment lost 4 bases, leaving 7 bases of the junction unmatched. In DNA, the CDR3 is TGTGCCAGCAGCTCCCGGGACAGGGGGCGGGTCATTCAGTACTTC. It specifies CASSSRDRGRVIQYF.

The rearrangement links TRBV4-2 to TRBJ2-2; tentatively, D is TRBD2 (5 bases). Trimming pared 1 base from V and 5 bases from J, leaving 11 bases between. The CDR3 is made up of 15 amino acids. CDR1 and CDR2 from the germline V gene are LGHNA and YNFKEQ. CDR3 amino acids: CASSQVAGGTGELFF. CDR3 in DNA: TGTGCCAGCAGCCAAGTTGCGGGCGGGACCGGGGAGCTGTTTTTT.

This chain's CDR3 is CASKRAENNEQFF. The CDR3 DNA is TGTGCCAGCAAGCGGGCGGAGAACAATGAGCAGTTCTTC. This chain uses TRBV2 with TRBJ2-1, with a tentative D call TRBD2 (6 bases). Trimming stripped 7 bases from V and 5 bases from J, with 12 bases between. Germline V gene lookup returns CDR1 SNHLY and CDR2 FYNNEI. This CDR3 is 13 amino acids long.

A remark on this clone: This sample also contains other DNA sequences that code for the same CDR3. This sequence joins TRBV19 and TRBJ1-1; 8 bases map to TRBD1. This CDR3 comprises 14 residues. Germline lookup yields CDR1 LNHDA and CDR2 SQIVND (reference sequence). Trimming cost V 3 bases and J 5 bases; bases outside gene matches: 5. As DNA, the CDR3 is TGTGCCAGTAGTATCGACAGGGGAGTTACTGAAGCTTTCTTT. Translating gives CASSIDRGVTEAFF. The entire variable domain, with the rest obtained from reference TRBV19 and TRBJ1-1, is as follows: DGGITQSPKYLFRKEGQNVTLSCEQNLNHDAMYWYRQDPGQGLRLIYYSQIVNDFQKGDIAEGYSVSREKKESFPLTVTSAQKNPTAFYLCASSIDRGVTEAFFGQGTRLTVV.

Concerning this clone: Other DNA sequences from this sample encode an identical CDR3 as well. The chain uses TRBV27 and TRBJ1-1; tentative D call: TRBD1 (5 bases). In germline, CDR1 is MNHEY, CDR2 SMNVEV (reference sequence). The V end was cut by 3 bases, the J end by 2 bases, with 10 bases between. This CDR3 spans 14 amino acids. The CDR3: CASSLSQGNTEAFF. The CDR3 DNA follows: TGTGCCAGCAGTTTGAGTCAGGGAAACACTGAAGCTTTCTTT.

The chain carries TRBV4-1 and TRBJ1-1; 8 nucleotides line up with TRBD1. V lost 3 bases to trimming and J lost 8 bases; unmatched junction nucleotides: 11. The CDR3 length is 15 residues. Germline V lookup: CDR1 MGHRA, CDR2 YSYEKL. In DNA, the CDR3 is TGCGCCAGCAGCCACCTCACCGGACAGGGCGGAGAAGCTTTCTTT. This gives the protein CASSHLTGQGGEAFF.

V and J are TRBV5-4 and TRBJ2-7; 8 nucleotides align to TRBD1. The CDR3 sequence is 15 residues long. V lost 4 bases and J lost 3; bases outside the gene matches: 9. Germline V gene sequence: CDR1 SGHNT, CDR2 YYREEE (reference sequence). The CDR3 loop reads CASSGTGQGGYEQYF. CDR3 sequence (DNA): TGTGCCAGCAGCGGTACTGGACAGGGAGGCTACGAGCAGTACTTC.

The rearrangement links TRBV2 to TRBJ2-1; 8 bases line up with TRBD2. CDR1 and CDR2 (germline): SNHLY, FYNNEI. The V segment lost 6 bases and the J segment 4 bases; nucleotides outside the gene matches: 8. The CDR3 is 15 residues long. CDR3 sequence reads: CASSRVAGIYNEQFF. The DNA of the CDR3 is TGTGCCAGCAGCCGGGTAGCGGGGATTTACAATGAGCAGTTCTTC.

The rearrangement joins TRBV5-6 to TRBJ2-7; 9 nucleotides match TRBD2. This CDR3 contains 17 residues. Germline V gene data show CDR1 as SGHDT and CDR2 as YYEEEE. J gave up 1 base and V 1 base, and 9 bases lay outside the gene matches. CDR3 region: CASSLLVATSGSYEQYF. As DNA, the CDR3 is TGTGCCAGCAGCTTGTTGGTGGCGACTAGCGGATCCTACGAGCAGTACTTC.

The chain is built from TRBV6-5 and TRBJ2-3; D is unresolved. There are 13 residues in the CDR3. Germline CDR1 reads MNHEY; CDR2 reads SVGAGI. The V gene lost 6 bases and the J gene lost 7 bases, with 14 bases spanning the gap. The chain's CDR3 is CASSLPDFHTQYF. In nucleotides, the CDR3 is TGTGCCAGCAGCCTTCCCGACTTTCATACGCAGTATTTT.

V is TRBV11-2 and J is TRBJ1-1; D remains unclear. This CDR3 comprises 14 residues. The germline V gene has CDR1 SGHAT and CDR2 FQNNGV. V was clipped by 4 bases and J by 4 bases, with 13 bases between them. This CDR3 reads CASSSDPVVTEAFF. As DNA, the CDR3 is TGTGCCAGCAGCTCAGATCCCGTTGTCACTGAAGCTTTCTTT.

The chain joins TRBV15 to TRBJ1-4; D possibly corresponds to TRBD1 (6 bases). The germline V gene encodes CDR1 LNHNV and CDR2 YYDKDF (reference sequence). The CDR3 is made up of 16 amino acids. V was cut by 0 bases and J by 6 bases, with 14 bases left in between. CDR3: CATSRDRLQGYEKLFF. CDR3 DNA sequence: TGTGCCACCAGCAGAGATAGGTTACAGGGTTATGAAAAACTGTTTTTT.

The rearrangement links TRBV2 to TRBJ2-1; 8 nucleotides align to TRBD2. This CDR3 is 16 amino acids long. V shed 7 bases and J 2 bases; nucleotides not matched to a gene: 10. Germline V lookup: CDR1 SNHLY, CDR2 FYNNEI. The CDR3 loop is CASTGGVGRAYNEQFF. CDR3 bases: TGTGCCAGCACTGGGGGTGTCGGGAGGGCCTACAATGAGCAGTTCTTC.

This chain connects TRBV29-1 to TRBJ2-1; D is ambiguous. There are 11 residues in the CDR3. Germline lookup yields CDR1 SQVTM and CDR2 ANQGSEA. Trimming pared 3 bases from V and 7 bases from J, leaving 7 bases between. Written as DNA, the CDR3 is TGCAGCGTTGAGTCGGTGAATGAGCAGTTCTTC. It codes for CSVESVNEQFF.

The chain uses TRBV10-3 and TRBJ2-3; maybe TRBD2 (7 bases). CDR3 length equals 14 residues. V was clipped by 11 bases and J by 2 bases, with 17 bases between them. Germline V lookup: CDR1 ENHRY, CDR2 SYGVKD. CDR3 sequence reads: CAGRGAEPTDTQYF. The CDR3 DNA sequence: TGTGCCGGACGGGGGGCGGAACCCACAGATACGCAGTATTTT.

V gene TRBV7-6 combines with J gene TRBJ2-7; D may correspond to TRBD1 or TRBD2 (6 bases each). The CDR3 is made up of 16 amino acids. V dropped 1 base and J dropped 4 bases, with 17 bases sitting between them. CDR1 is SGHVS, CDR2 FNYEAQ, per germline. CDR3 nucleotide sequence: TGTGCCAGCAGCTTAGAGGGGGGAGGCGGTGTTTACGAGCAGTACTTC. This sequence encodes CASSLEGGGGVYEQYF.

The CDR3 protein is CASSYSAFSYNEQFF. DNA for the CDR3: TGTGCCAGCAGTTACTCAGCGTTCTCCTACAATGAGCAGTTCTTC. The rearrangement joins TRBV6-5 to TRBJ2-1; unclear D gene. Trimming shortened V by 0 bases and J by 0 bases, and 6 bases separated the two germline ends. The CDR3 runs to 15 residues. Germline V lookup: CDR1 MNHEY, CDR2 SVGAGI.